These 23 T cell receptor beta chains were all obtained from the same sample, sequenced in a study of T cell responses to AZD1222 COVID-19 vaccine. The method was immunoSEQ multiplex PCR; TCRdb's version includes in-frame clones alone and lacks a portion of them. Of some 150,000 clones listed, 70% to 90% were seen once; the top ten hold around 8.6%. This material consisted of peripheral blood, taken on day 0 of AZD1222 vaccination. The receptor source for this set is an adult in good health.

The V call is TRBV10-1, the J call TRBJ1-1; D perhaps matches TRBD1 (5 bases). Trimming took off 8 bases at V and 3 bases at J, with 7 bases between the two ends. This CDR3 has 11 residues. The germline gives CDR1 WNHNN, CDR2 SYGVQD (reference sequence). In DNA, the CDR3 is TGCGCCAGCGGGGACCACACTGAAGCTTTCTTT. Protein sequence: CASGDHTEAFF.

The J gene is TRBJ2-5, the V gene TRBV2; a weak D match, TRBD2 (5 bases). CDR3 size: 12 residues. In germline, CDR1 is SNHLY, CDR2 FYNNEI. V lost 8 bases and J 5 bases, leaving 12 bases between the germline ends. DNA of the CDR3: TGTGCCAGCTTCCCGCGCGGGGAGACCCAGTACTTC. Its protein is CASFPRGETQYF.

The chain links TRBV10-3 to TRBJ1-5; D is ambiguous. Per germline, CDR1 ENHRY and CDR2 SYGVKD. The CDR3 consists of 13 residues. The V gene lost 2 bases and the J gene lost 0 bases, with 2 bases spanning the gap. The DNA of the CDR3 is TGTGCCATCAGTGAGGTTAGCAATCAGCCCCAGCATTTT. It specifies CAISEVSNQPQHF.

This clone was detected only once. CDR3 DNA: TGTGCCAGCAGGGGACAGGGGCCGAACACCGGGGAGCTGTTTTTT. Translated, it gives CASRGQGPNTGELFF. The chain has TRBV2 and TRBJ2-2; 10 positions match TRBD1. Looked up from germline, CDR1 is SNHLY and CDR2 is FYNNEI. The junction had 1 base not matched to a gene; V was cut back by 6 bases and J by 0 bases. The CDR3 consists of 15 residues.

The chain uses TRBV30 and TRBJ2-3; D gene uncertain. CDR3 size: 12 residues. CDR1 is GTSNPN, CDR2 SVGIG, per germline (reference sequence). V lost 1 base and J 3 bases, leaving 5 bases between the germline ends. The CDR3, as DNA: TGTGCCTGGAGTGCCGGAACAGATACGCAGTATTTT. It specifies CAWSAGTDTQYF.

About this clone itself: This CDR3 is also generated by other DNA sequences in the sample. The rearrangement uses TRBV19 and TRBJ1-5, with a tentative D call TRBD1 (5 bases). Germline V gene lookup returns CDR1 LNHDA and CDR2 SQIVND (reference sequence). Trimming left V 8 bases short and J 2 bases short, with 10 bases between. The CDR3 totals 13 residues. The CDR3 nucleotides read TGTGCCAGTGGGGGAACTGGCAATCAGCCCCAGCATTTT. Translation gives CASGGTGNQPQHF.

This clone has only a few counts. CDR3 sequence (DNA): TGTGCCAGTCAGATAAACTATGGCTACACCTTC. Amino acid sequence: CASQINYGYTF. The rearrangement links TRBV6-5 to TRBJ1-2; D gene ambiguous. The ends were cut back, 9 bases at V and 2 bases at J, with 7 bases in the middle. Germline assignment: CDR1 MNHEY and CDR2 SVGAGI. This CDR3 is built from 11 residues.

The genes are TRBV5-6 and TRBJ2-2, with unresolved D. The CDR3 consists of 16 residues. V lost 0 bases and J 1 base, leaving 10 bases between the germline ends. Looked up from germline, CDR1 is SGHDT and CDR2 is YYEEEE. CDR3 in DNA: TGTGCCAGCAGCTTGGGGCCCCTGTGGAACACCGGGGAGCTGTTTTTT. Translation: CASSLGPLWNTGELFF.

The chain is built from TRBV11-1 and TRBJ1-1; D may be TRBD1 (6 bases). The V end lost 1 base, the J end lost 0 bases, and 9 bases lay between the germline ends. CDR1 SGHAT and CDR2 FQDESV come from the germline V gene (reference sequence). The CDR3 is made up of 15 amino acids. CDR3 DNA: TGTGCCAGCAGCTTAGGGCAGGGGATGAACACTGAAGCTTTCTTT. Amino acid sequence: CASSLGQGMNTEAFF.

The rearrangement links TRBV29-1 to TRBJ1-2, with D possibly matching TRBD1 (5 bases). Trimming took off 7 bases at V and 1 base at J, with 10 bases between the two ends. This CDR3 has 12 residues. Germline V gene data show CDR1 as SQVTM and CDR2 as ANQGSEA. For the CDR3, the DNA is TGCAGCGCAAGAGACAGTAACTATGGCTACACCTTC. Its protein is CSARDSNYGYTF.

The DNA for the CDR3 is TGTGCCAGCAGCCCGGGACCTGTGGACACTGAAGCTTTCTTT. This sequence encodes CASSPGPVDTEAFF. This chain connects TRBV11-1 to TRBJ1-1; possible D gene TRBD1, 5 bases. Trimming took off 5 bases at V and 3 bases at J, with 13 bases between the two ends. This CDR3 is built from 14 residues. Germline values: CDR1 SGHAT, CDR2 FQDESV (reference sequence). Drawing the rest from reference TRBV11-1 and TRBJ1-1, the complete variable domain is EAEVAQSPRYKITEKSQAVAFWCDPISGHATLYWYRQILGQGPELLVQFQDESVVDDSQLPKDRFSAERLKGVDSTLKIQPAELGDSAMYLCASSPGPVDTEAFFGQGTRLTVV.

The V call is TRBV5-1, the J call TRBJ1-4; no definite D call. Trimming took off 0 bases at V and 3 bases at J, with 9 bases between the two ends. The CDR3 runs to 15 residues. Germline CDR1 is SGHRS and CDR2 is YFSETQ. This chain's CDR3 is CASSLGQTSNEKLFF. CDR3 DNA: TGCGCCAGCAGCTTGGGGCAGACTTCTAATGAAAAACTGTTTTTT.

The V and J genes are TRBV13 and TRBJ2-3, with TRBD1 matching over 12 bases. This CDR3 comprises 16 residues. V lost 4 bases, J lost 6 bases, and 8 bases stayed unmatched. Germline-derived CDR1 and CDR2 are PRHDT and FYEKMQ (reference sequence). In DNA, the CDR3 is TGTGCCAGCAGCTATGGACCGGGACAGGGGGCTGATACGCAGTATTTT. It yields the protein CASSYGPGQGADTQYF.

This chain connects TRBV5-1 to TRBJ2-5, with 9 positions matching TRBD1. From germline, CDR1 is SGHRS and CDR2 YFSETQ. V was clipped by 3 bases and J by 4 bases; unmatched bases: 1. This CDR3 has 13 amino acids. CDR3 sequence: CASSSTGGETQYF. CDR3 DNA sequence: TGCGCCAGCAGCTCGACAGGGGGAGAGACCCAGTACTTC. Looking up the rest from reference TRBV5-1 and TRBJ2-5 gives the full variable domain: KAGVTQTPRYLIKTRGQQVTLSCSPISGHRSVSWYQQTPGQGLQFLFEYFSETQRNKGNFPGRFSGRQFSNSRSEMNVSTLELGDSALYLCASSSTGGETQYFGPGTRLLVL.

This clone is classed as medium-sized. The chain has TRBV10-3 and TRBJ2-3, with 13 bases aligning to TRBD2. This CDR3 is built from 16 residues. Germline CDR1 ENHRY, CDR2 SYGVKD. The V gene end was trimmed by 0 bases and the J gene end by 6 bases; junction bases not matched to a gene: 3. CDR3 sequence reads: CAISESLTSGGDTQYF. The CDR3 DNA is TGTGCCATCAGTGAGTCTCTGACTAGCGGGGGGGATACGCAGTATTTT.

The V call is TRBV12-3 or TRBV12-4, the J call TRBJ2-1; D is undetermined. This CDR3 is 13 amino acids long. V was shortened by 5 bases and J by 3 bases, with 8 bases between the two germline ends. The CDR3 loop reads CASSLTRYNEQFF. The CDR3 DNA reads as TGTGCCAGCAGTCTGACCCGCTACAATGAGCAGTTCTTC.

This chain connects TRBV6-5 to TRBJ2-2, with a weak D call TRBD2 (6 bases). This CDR3 is 16 amino acids long. Germline assignment: CDR1 MNHEY and CDR2 SVGAGI. Trimming took 2 bases from V and 2 from J, leaving 12 bases between them. CDR3 residues: CASSYPGGENTGELFF. The CDR3 nucleotides read TGTGCCAGCAGTTACCCCGGCGGGGAAAACACCGGGGAGCTGTTTTTT.

The rearrangement links TRBV19 to TRBJ2-1; 8 bases fit TRBD1. V shed 5 bases, J shed 5 bases, and the junction held 5 bases outside the gene matches. CDR3 length equals 14 residues. Germline-derived CDR1 and CDR2 are LNHDA and SQIVND (reference sequence). This chain's CDR3 is CASSFPTGDNEQFF. In nucleotides, the CDR3 is TGTGCCAGTAGTTTCCCGACAGGGGACAATGAGCAGTTCTTC.

The CDR3 bases are TGTGCCAGCAGCTTAGCGAGGGCAGGGTGGGACGAGCAGTACTTC. Residues: CASSLARAGWDEQYF. The chain joins TRBV7-2 to TRBJ2-7; D tentatively reads TRBD1 or TRBD2 (5 bases each). CDR1 SGHTA and CDR2 FQGNSA come from the germline V gene. This CDR3 is built from 15 residues. V lost 0 bases, J lost 5 bases, and 14 bases lay in between.

This clone appeared a few times. J is TRBJ2-3 and V is TRBV30; D gene ambiguous. The germline CDR1 and CDR2 sequences are GTSNPN and SVGIG (reference sequence). The CDR3 runs to 13 residues. The V end lost 1 base, the J end lost 5 bases, and 10 bases lay between the germline ends. CDR3 in amino acids: CAWSGVLGDTQYF. In DNA, the CDR3 is TGTGCCTGGAGTGGGGTTCTGGGAGATACGCAGTATTTT.

This rearrangement joins TRBV19 to TRBJ1-2, with TRBD1 identical over 7 bases. The CDR3 length is 16 residues. Germline CDR1 is LNHDA and CDR2 is SQIVND (reference sequence). V dropped 7 bases and J dropped 2; count of bases not matched to a gene: 13. The CDR3: CASTQRTGSVNYGYTF. In DNA, the CDR3 is TGTGCCAGTACGCAGCGGACAGGTTCCGTCAACTATGGCTACACCTTC.

A remark on this clone: At one end, the junction sequence differs from germline, possibly due to a read error. J is TRBJ2-5 and V is TRBV10-3, with 9 bases fitting TRBD1. Germline assignment: CDR1 ENHRY and CDR2 SYGVKD. The CDR3 spans 14 residues. This chain's CDR3 is CAISGQGDHETQYF. The CDR3 DNA reads as TGTGCCATCAGTGGACAGGGGGACCACGAGACCCAGTACTTC.

The chain recombines TRBV5-1 with TRBJ1-1; tentative D call: TRBD1 (6 bases). Looked up from germline, CDR1 is SGHRS and CDR2 is YFSETQ. This CDR3 region has 17 residues. The V gene lost 4 bases and the J gene lost 8 bases, with 27 bases spanning the gap. The chain's CDR3 is CASSLGTQVSPRREAFF. CDR3 sequence (DNA): TGCGCCAGCAGCCTAGGGACACAAGTTTCCCCACGGAGGGAAGCTTTCTTT.